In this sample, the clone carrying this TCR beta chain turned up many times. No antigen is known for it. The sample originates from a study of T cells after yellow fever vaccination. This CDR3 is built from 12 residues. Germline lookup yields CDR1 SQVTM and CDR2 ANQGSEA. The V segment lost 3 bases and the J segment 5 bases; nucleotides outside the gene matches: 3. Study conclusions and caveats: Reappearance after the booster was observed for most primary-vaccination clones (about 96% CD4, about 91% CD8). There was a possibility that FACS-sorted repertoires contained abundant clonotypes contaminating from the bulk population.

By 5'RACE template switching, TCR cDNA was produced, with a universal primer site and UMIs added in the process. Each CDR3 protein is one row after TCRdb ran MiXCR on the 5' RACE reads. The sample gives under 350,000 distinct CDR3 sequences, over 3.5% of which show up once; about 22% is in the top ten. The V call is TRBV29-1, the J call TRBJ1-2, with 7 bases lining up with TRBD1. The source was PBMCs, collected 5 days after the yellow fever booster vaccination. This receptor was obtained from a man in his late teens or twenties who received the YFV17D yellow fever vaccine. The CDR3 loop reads CSVDDREYGYTF. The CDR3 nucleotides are TGCAGCGTTGACGACAGGGAGTATGGCTACACCTTC.